This entry features one T cell receptor (beta chain) sequence. The data derive from a study of T cell responses to AZD1222 COVID-19 vaccine. Clones were read by immunoSEQ multiplex PCR, and TCRdb kept only the in-frame ones, dropping some. The sample has around 160,000 clones, roughly 94% seen once. The CDR3 totals 12 residues. Germline V gene data show CDR1 as MNHEY and CDR2 as SVGAGI. V trimming: 8 bases; J trimming: 5 bases; junction bases outside the gene matches: 5. V gene TRBV6-5 combines with J gene TRBJ1-2; 7 positions agree with TRBD1. Sequencing used peripheral blood, obtained 28 days after the second AZD1222 dose. The TCR sequence derives from an adult who received the AZD1222 COVID-19 vaccine. The CDR3 bases are TGTGCCAGCGCTACCAGGGGGTATGGCTACACCTTC. It is translated as CASATRGYGYTF.